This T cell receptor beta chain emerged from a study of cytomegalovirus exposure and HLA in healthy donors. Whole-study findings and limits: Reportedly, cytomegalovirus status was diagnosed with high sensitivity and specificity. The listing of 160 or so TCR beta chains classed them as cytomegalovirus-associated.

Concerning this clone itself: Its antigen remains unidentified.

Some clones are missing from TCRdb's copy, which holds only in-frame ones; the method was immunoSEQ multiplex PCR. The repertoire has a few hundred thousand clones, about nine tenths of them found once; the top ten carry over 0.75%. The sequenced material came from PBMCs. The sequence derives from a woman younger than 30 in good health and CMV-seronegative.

CDR3 sequence (DNA): TGTGCCAGCAGCCCTACGAACGGGATGAACACTGAAGCTTTCTTT. Encoded protein: CASSPTNGMNTEAFF. The V and J genes are TRBV9 and TRBJ1-1; D ambiguous. V lost 4 bases and J lost 0, with 13 bases in between. This CDR3 region has 15 residues. Germline V gives CDR1 SGDLS, CDR2 YYNGEE.